This TCR beta chain was documented in a study of response to subunit inactivated influenza vaccine. Overall study results and limits: Authors suggested that a seasonal influenza vaccination recruits few new T cells each time.

TCRdb fed the RT-PCR reads into MiXCR, producing one record per CDR3 protein. The data hold hundreds of thousands of distinct CDR3 sequences, with about 15% observed a single time. The CDR3 runs to 12 residues. From germline, CDR1 is LGHNA and CDR2 YSLEER. With 5 bases clipped from V and 16 bases from J, the junction kept 8 bases outside the gene matches. Regarding this clonotype: Its specificity is not known.

The J gene is TRBJ1-6, the V gene TRBV4-3, with 7 bases identical to TRBD1. The sequence derives from a man aged 50 to 59 who received an inactivated influenza vaccine. The material sequenced was PBMCs from blood, taken 11 to 12 days after vaccination. DNA of the CDR3: TGCGCCAGCAGCGGCCGGGACAGCGAGCTCCACTTT. Protein: CASSGRDSELHF.